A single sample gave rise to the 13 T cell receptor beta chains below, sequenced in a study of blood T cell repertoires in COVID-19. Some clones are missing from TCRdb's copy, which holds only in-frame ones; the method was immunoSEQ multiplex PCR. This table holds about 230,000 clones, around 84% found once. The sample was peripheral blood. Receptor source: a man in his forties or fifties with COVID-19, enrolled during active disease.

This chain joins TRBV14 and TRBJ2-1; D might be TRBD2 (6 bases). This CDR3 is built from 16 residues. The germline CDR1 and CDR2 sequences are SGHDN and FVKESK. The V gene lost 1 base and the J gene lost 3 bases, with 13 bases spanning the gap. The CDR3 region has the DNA TGTGCCAGCAGCCAAGCGTTAGCGGTGCACTACAATGAGCAGTTCTTC. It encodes CASSQALAVHYNEQFF.

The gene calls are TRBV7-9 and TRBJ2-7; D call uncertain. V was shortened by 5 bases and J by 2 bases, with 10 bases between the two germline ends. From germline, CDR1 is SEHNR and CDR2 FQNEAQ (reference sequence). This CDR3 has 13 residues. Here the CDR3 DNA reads TGTGCCAGCAGCCCCCGCTCAGCCTACGAGCAGTACTTC. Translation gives CASSPRSAYEQYF.

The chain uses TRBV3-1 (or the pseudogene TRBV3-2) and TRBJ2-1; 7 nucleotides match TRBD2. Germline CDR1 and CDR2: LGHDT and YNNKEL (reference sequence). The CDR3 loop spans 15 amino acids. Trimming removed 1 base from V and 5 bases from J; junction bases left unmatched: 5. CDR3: CASSQVILADNEQFF. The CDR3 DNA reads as TGTGCCAGCAGCCAAGTGATCCTAGCGGACAATGAGCAGTTCTTC.

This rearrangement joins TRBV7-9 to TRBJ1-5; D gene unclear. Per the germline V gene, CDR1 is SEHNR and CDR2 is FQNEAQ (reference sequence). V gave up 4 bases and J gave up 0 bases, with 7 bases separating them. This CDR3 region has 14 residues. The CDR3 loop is CASSWAGSNQPQHF. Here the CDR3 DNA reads TGTGCCAGCAGCTGGGCAGGTAGCAATCAGCCCCAGCATTTT. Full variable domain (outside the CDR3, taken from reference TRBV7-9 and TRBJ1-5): DTGVSQNPRHKITKRGQNVTFRCDPISEHNRLYWYRQTLGQGPEFLTYFQNEAQLEKSRLLSDRFSAERPKGSFSTLEIQRTEQGDSAMYLCASSWAGSNQPQHFGDGTRLSIL.

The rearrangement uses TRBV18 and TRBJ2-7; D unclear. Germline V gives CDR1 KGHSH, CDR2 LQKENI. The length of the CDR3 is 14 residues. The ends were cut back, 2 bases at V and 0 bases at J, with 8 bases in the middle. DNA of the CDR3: TGTGCCAGCTCACCAACCGCTAGCTCCTACGAGCAGTACTTC. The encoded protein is CASSPTASSYEQYF.

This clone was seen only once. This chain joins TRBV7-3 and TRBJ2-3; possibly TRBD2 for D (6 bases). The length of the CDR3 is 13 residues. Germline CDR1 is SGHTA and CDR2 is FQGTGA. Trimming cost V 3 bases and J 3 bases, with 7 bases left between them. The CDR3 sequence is CASSFGGTDTQYF. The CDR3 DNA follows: TGTGCCAGCAGCTTCGGGGGAACAGATACGCAGTATTTT.

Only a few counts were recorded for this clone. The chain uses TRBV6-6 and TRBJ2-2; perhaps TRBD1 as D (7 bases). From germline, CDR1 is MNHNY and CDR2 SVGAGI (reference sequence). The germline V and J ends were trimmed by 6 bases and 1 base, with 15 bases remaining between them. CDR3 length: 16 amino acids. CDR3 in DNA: TGTGCCAGCAGCCCCGCGGGACAGTGGAACACCGGGGAGCTGTTTTTT. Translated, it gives CASSPAGQWNTGELFF.

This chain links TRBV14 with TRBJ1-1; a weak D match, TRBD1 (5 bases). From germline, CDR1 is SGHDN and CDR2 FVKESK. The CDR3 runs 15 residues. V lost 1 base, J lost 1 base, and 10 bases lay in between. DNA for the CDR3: TGTGCCAGCAGCCAAGTGGGGGGAGGGAACACTGAAGCTTTCTTT. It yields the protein CASSQVGGGNTEAFF. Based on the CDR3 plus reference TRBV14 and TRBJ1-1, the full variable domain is EAGVTQFPSHSVIEKGQTVTLRCDPISGHDNLYWYRRVMGKEIKFLLHFVKESKQDESGMPNNRFLAERTGGTYSTLKVQPAELEDSGVYFCASSQVGGGNTEAFFGQGTRLTVV.

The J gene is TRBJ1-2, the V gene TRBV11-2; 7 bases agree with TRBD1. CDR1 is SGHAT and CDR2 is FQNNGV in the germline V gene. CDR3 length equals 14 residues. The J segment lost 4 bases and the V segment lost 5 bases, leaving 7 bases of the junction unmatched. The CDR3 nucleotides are TGTGCCAGCAGCGAAACAGGGGTAGGCTATGGCTACACCTTC. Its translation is CASSETGVGYGYTF.

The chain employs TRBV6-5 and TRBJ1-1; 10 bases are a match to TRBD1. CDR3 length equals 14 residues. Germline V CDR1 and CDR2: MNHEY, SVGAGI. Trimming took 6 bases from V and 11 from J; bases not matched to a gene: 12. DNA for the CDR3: TGTGCCAGCAGCCGACAGGGGGCATTTGTTGACGCTTTCTTT. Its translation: CASSRQGAFVDAFF.

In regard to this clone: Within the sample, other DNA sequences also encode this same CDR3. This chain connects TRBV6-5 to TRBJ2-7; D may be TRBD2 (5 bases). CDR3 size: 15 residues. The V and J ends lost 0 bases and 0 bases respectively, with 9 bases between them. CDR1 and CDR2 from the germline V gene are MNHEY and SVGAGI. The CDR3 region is CASSYSRDSSYEQYF. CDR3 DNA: TGTGCCAGCAGTTACTCGAGGGATAGCTCCTACGAGCAGTACTTC.

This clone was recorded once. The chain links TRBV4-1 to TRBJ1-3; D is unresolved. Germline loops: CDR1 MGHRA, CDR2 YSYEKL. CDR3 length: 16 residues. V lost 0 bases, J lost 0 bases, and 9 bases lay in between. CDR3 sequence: CASSQESVPSGNTIYF. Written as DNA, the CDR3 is TGCGCCAGCAGCCAAGAGTCGGTCCCCTCTGGAAACACCATATATTTT.

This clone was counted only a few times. CDR3 in amino acids: CASSPPATGTYEQYF. CDR3 DNA sequence: TGTGCCAGCAGCCCCCCGGCGACAGGTACCTACGAGCAGTACTTC. V is TRBV7-3 and J is TRBJ2-7; D is possibly TRBD1 (6 bases). Trimming left V 5 bases short and J 2 bases short, with 16 bases between. Germline V CDR1 and CDR2: SGHTA, FQGTGA. CDR3 length equals 15 residues.